A single sample gave rise to the 2 T cell receptor beta chains below, sequenced in a study of shared clonotypes between healthy human individuals. The assay was immunoSEQ multiplex PCR, and TCRdb's table has in-frame clones only and misses some. The sample yields 2,500,000 or so clones, about 92% seen once. The sequencing input was naive CD4+ T cells sorted from blood. Noted subset: CD45RA+ positively selected. These TCRs come from a man aged 18 to 30 in good health.

The V and J genes are TRBV6-1 and TRBJ2-7; maybe TRBD2 (6 bases). Germline values: CDR1 MNHNS, CDR2 SASEGT. The germline V and J ends were trimmed by 8 bases and 2 bases, with 19 bases remaining between them. The CDR3 length is 15 residues. CDR3 DNA: TGTGCCAGCGGGGGAAGGGCTAGCGTCCCCTACGAGCAGTACTTC. As protein: CASGGRASVPYEQYF.

This chain joins TRBV7-8 and TRBJ1-2; D gene uncertain. The CDR3 is 17 residues long. Germline-derived CDR1 and CDR2 are SGHVS and FQNEAQ. Trimming took off 5 bases at V and 0 bases at J, with 19 bases between the two ends. CDR3 sequence: CASSPWPDGRPNYGYTF. Here the CDR3 DNA reads TGTGCCAGCAGCCCCTGGCCGGATGGGAGACCTAACTATGGCTACACCTTC.